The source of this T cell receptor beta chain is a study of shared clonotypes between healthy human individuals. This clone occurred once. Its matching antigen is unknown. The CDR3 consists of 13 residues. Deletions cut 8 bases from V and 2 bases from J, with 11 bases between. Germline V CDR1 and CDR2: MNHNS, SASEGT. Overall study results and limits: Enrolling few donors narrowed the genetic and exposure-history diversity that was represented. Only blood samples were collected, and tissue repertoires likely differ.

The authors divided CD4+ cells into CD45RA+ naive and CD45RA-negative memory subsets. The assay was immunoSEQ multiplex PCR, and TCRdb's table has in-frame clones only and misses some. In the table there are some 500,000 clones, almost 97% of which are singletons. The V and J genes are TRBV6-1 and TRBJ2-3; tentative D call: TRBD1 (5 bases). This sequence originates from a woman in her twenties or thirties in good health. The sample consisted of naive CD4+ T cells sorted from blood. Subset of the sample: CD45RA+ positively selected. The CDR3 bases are TGTGCCAGCCGCAGGGTCACCACAGATACGCAGTATTTT. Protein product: CASRRVTTDTQYF.